The rows below give T cell receptor beta chains drawn from one sample of a study of identical twins. TCRdb called the 5' RACE reads again in MiXCR, with one record for every CDR3 protein. Altogether a few hundred thousand distinct CDR3 sequences are present, about 12% being singletons, with the ten largest covering 4% to 5%. These data also formed part of another study, on yellow fever vaccine responses in identical twins.

The specimen was memory (CD45RO+) T cells sorted from blood. The receptors shown here come from a young woman in good health. Both conserved end residues are part of each CDR3. D genes are given only for firm matches. The size entry is marked missing in some rows and otherwise reads once, few, many or a size class.

v_gene: TRBV20-1
d_gene: TRBD1
len: 15
abundance: -
j_gene: TRBJ2-7
CDR3nt: TGCAGTGCTAGAGGGAGTCACAGGGGCTTGGACGAGCAGTACTTC
CDR3aa: CSARGSHRGLDEQYF

v_gene: TRBV2
d_gene: -
len: 14
abundance: few
j_gene: TRBJ2-2
CDR3nt: TGTGCCAGCAGACCGGGACGGACCACCGGGGAGCTGTTTTTT
CDR3aa: CASRPGRTTGELFF

v_gene: TRBV3-1
d_gene: -
len: 16
abundance: many
j_gene: TRBJ2-3
CDR3nt: TGTGCCAGCAGCCAAAACTATTTCCGGGGCACAGATACGCAGTATTTT
CDR3aa: CASSQNYFRGTDTQYF

v_gene: TRBV3-1
d_gene: -
len: 12
abundance: few
j_gene: TRBJ2-3
CDR3nt: TGTGCCAGCAGCCATTATGCAGATACGCAGTATTTT
CDR3aa: CASSHYADTQYF

v_gene: TRBV29-1
d_gene: -
len: 13
abundance: -
j_gene: TRBJ2-5
CDR3nt: TGCAGCGTTGTACGTTGGCAGGGAGAGACCCAGTACTTC
CDR3aa: CSVVRWQGETQYF

v_gene: TRBV4-3
d_gene: -
len: 17
abundance: many
j_gene: TRBJ1-3
CDR3nt: TGCGCCAGCAGCCAAGCTCTAAGGACAGCCTCTGGAAACACCATATATTTT
CDR3aa: CASSQALRTASGNTIYF

v_gene: TRBV4-3
d_gene: TRBD2
len: 15
abundance: -
j_gene: TRBJ2-7
CDR3nt: TGCGCCAGCAGCCGTGGACTAGCGGTCTCCTACGAGCAGTACTTC
CDR3aa: CASSRGLAVSYEQYF

v_gene: TRBV12-3/TRBV12-4
d_gene: -
len: 15
abundance: few
j_gene: TRBJ1-3
CDR3nt: TGTGCCAGCAGTTTAAGGAGTGACTCTGGAAACACCATATATTTT
CDR3aa: CASSLRSDSGNTIYF

v_gene: TRBV12-3/TRBV12-4
d_gene: -
len: 14
abundance: many
j_gene: TRBJ2-5
CDR3nt: TGTGCCAGCAGTTTCTCGGGGTCTGAAGAGACCCAGTACTTC
CDR3aa: CASSFSGSEETQYF

v_gene: TRBV20-1
d_gene: -
len: 15
abundance: -
j_gene: TRBJ1-6
CDR3nt: TGCAGTGCTAGAGAGAAGGAATCCTATAATTCACCCCTCCACTTT
CDR3aa: CSAREKESYNSPLHF

v_gene: TRBV20-1
d_gene: TRBD2
len: 13
abundance: -
j_gene: TRBJ2-3
CDR3nt: TGCAGTGCTGTTAGCGGGGGCGGGGATACGCAGTATTTT
CDR3aa: CSAVSGGGDTQYF

v_gene: TRBV7-2
d_gene: -
len: 14
abundance: -
j_gene: TRBJ2-5
CDR3nt: TGTGCCAGCAGCTTAAGTCTGGGGCAAGAGACCCAGTACTTC
CDR3aa: CASSLSLGQETQYF

v_gene: TRBV5-1
d_gene: TRBD2
len: 16
abundance: few
j_gene: TRBJ2-1
CDR3nt: TGCGCCAGCAGCTTTGGTGCGGGGGGGCAAAGAAATGAGCAGTTCTTC
CDR3aa: CASSFGAGGQRNEQFF

v_gene: TRBV3-1
d_gene: TRBD1
len: 16
abundance: -
j_gene: TRBJ1-2
CDR3nt: TGTGCCAGCAGCCAAGAGGGGACAGCTCCACCCTATGGCTACACCTTC
CDR3aa: CASSQEGTAPPYGYTF

v_gene: TRBV7-2
d_gene: -
len: 15
abundance: few
j_gene: TRBJ2-2
CDR3nt: TGTGCCAGCCTTCTCGGTCAGGGCCCGATGAGGGAGCTGTTTTTT
CDR3aa: CASLLGQGPMRELFF

v_gene: TRBV6-1
d_gene: -
len: 13
abundance: -
j_gene: TRBJ1-1
CDR3nt: TGTGCCAGCAAAACAGACGCGAACACTGAAGCTTTCTTT
CDR3aa: CASKTDANTEAFF

v_gene: TRBV6-5
d_gene: -
len: 15
abundance: -
j_gene: TRBJ2-7
CDR3nt: TGTGCCAGCAGTTACTCACAGGGTCAAAGCTACGAGCAGTACTTC
CDR3aa: CASSYSQGQSYEQYF

v_gene: TRBV7-2
d_gene: -
len: 14
abundance: few
j_gene: TRBJ1-1
CDR3nt: TGTGCCAGCAGATCGGGAGTTCCCAACACTGAAGCTTTCTTT
CDR3aa: CASRSGVPNTEAFF

v_gene: TRBV7-2
d_gene: -
len: 12
abundance: many
j_gene: TRBJ1-2
CDR3nt: TGTGCCAGCAGCTCCAGGGGAAGAGGCTACACCTTC
CDR3aa: CASSSRGRGYTF

v_gene: TRBV12-3/TRBV12-4
d_gene: TRBD2
len: 14
abundance: few
j_gene: TRBJ2-5
CDR3nt: TGTGCCAGCAGTCAGAGCGGGGGTGTTGGGACCCAGTACTTC
CDR3aa: CASSQSGGVGTQYF

v_gene: TRBV20-1
d_gene: TRBD1
len: 13
abundance: -
j_gene: TRBJ1-6
CDR3nt: TGCAGTGCTAGAGATGACAGGGTTTCACCCCTCCACTTT
CDR3aa: CSARDDRVSPLHF

v_gene: TRBV5-1
d_gene: -
len: 15
abundance: many
j_gene: TRBJ1-1
CDR3nt: TGCGCCAGCAGCTTGGATATCGGGGCGTGGACTGAAGCTTTCTTT
CDR3aa: CASSLDIGAWTEAFF

v_gene: TRBV7-2
d_gene: TRBD1
len: 15
abundance: few
j_gene: TRBJ1-2
CDR3nt: TGTGCCAGCAGCTTGGGGGGGACAGGGGATAATGGCTACACCTTC
CDR3aa: CASSLGGTGDNGYTF

v_gene: TRBV20-1
d_gene: TRBD1
len: 15
abundance: many
j_gene: TRBJ2-4
CDR3nt: TGCAGTGCTAGAGAGGGACAGGGGATCGAGGACATTCAGTACTTC
CDR3aa: CSAREGQGIEDIQYF

v_gene: TRBV15
d_gene: -
len: 12
abundance: -
j_gene: TRBJ2-7
CDR3nt: TGTGCCACCAGCAGAAAAACAGGCGAGCAGTACTTC
CDR3aa: CATSRKTGEQYF

v_gene: TRBV7-9
d_gene: TRBD1
len: 16
abundance: -
j_gene: TRBJ1-2
CDR3nt: TGTGCCAGCAGCCCCGGGACAGGGGTTCTCGACTATGGCTACACCTTC
CDR3aa: CASSPGTGVLDYGYTF

v_gene: TRBV2
d_gene: TRBD1
len: 15
abundance: few
j_gene: TRBJ2-2
CDR3nt: TGTGCCAGCAGGAGGGACAGGGGGAACACCGGGGAGCTGTTTTTT
CDR3aa: CASRRDRGNTGELFF

v_gene: TRBV21-1
d_gene: -
len: 14
abundance: few
j_gene: TRBJ2-1
CDR3nt: TGTGCCAGCATCACTCGGGACAGGGATAATGAGCAGTTCTTC
CDR3aa: CASITRDRDNEQFF

v_gene: TRBV4-3
d_gene: -
len: 15
abundance: few
j_gene: TRBJ2-7
CDR3nt: TGCGCCAGCAGCGCGGGACTTGTCAGCTCCTACGAGCAGTACTTC
CDR3aa: CASSAGLVSSYEQYF

v_gene: TRBV3-1
d_gene: -
len: 15
abundance: few
j_gene: TRBJ2-5
CDR3nt: TGTGCCAGCAGCCAAGTTACCGGGAGAGCGGAGACCCAGTACTTC
CDR3aa: CASSQVTGRAETQYF

v_gene: TRBV20-1
d_gene: TRBD2
len: 17
abundance: -
j_gene: TRBJ2-2
CDR3nt: TGCAGTGCTAGAGATCCCCTTAGCGGGAAAGACACCGGGGAGCTGTTTTTT
CDR3aa: CSARDPLSGKDTGELFF

v_gene: TRBV20-1
d_gene: TRBD2
len: 15
abundance: many
j_gene: TRBJ2-7
CDR3nt: TGCAGTGTTAAAAGCGTAGCGGGGGGGCTGTACGAGCAGTACTTC
CDR3aa: CSVKSVAGGLYEQYF

v_gene: TRBV11-2
d_gene: TRBD2
len: 18
abundance: few
j_gene: TRBJ2-7
CDR3nt: TGTGCCAGCAGCTTTAAAGCTGCGACTAGCGGGACTCCCTACGAGCAGTACTTC
CDR3aa: CASSFKAATSGTPYEQYF

v_gene: TRBV20-1
d_gene: -
len: 15
abundance: few
j_gene: TRBJ1-1
CDR3nt: TGCAGTGCAGGGATGACGGAACGGAAGAACACTGAAGCTTTCTTT
CDR3aa: CSAGMTERKNTEAFF

v_gene: TRBV20-1
d_gene: TRBD2
len: 17
abundance: -
j_gene: TRBJ2-3
CDR3nt: TGCAGTGTTGACCCCCCCGGACTAGCGGGGCCCACAGATACGCAGTATTTT
CDR3aa: CSVDPPGLAGPTDTQYF

v_gene: TRBV12-3/TRBV12-4
d_gene: -
len: 14
abundance: many
j_gene: TRBJ1-1
CDR3nt: TGTGCCAGCAGTGTTGATTCCCTGGGCACTGAAGCTTTCTTT
CDR3aa: CASSVDSLGTEAFF

v_gene: TRBV2
d_gene: TRBD2
len: 16
abundance: -
j_gene: TRBJ2-3
CDR3nt: TGTGCCAGCAGTGTACCCCCCACACTAGCGGGGGGGGTGCCGTATTTT
CDR3aa: CASSVPPTLAGGVPYF

v_gene: TRBV7-8
d_gene: -
len: 17
abundance: many
j_gene: TRBJ2-1
CDR3nt: TGTGCCAGCACCCAGGTTTCAGGGCGGGTGGGATACAATGAGCAGTTCTTC
CDR3aa: CASTQVSGRVGYNEQFF

v_gene: TRBV3-1
d_gene: TRBD2
len: 16
abundance: few
j_gene: TRBJ2-2
CDR3nt: TGTGCCAGCAGCCAACCCAGCGGGGGGGCCCCCGGGGAGCTGTTTTTT
CDR3aa: CASSQPSGGAPGELFF

v_gene: TRBV12-3/TRBV12-4
d_gene: TRBD1
len: 14
abundance: many
j_gene: TRBJ1-5
CDR3nt: TGTGCCAGCAACTTCGGACAGGGCAATCAGCCCCAGCATTTT
CDR3aa: CASNFGQGNQPQHF

v_gene: TRBV6-1
d_gene: TRBD2
len: 15
abundance: few
j_gene: TRBJ2-2
CDR3nt: TGTGCCAGCCATCGACTAGCGGGAGTGGTCGGGGAGCTGTTTTTT
CDR3aa: CASHRLAGVVGELFF

v_gene: TRBV29-1
d_gene: -
len: 15
abundance: few
j_gene: TRBJ2-5
CDR3nt: TGCAGCGTTGAAAAATCATCGAACCATCAAGAGACCCAGTACTTC
CDR3aa: CSVEKSSNHQETQYF

v_gene: TRBV28
d_gene: -
len: 18
abundance: -
j_gene: TRBJ2-7
CDR3nt: TGTGCCAGCAGTTACCCACGAGACGGGACTCGAAAAACCTACGAGCAGTACTTC
CDR3aa: CASSYPRDGTRKTYEQYF

v_gene: TRBV7-1
d_gene: -
len: 15
abundance: -
j_gene: TRBJ2-3
CDR3nt: TGTGCCAGCAGGCTCCGCGGGGGCCGGGGAGATACGCAGTATTTT
CDR3aa: CASRLRGGRGDTQYF

v_gene: TRBV12-5
d_gene: -
len: 13
abundance: -
j_gene: TRBJ1-5
CDR3nt: TGTGCTAGTGGTTTGGGACCACAGGGATTCTTGCATTTT
CDR3aa: CASGLGPQGFLHF

v_gene: TRBV5-1
d_gene: -
len: 13
abundance: few
j_gene: TRBJ2-1
CDR3nt: TGCGCCAGCAGCTCCCTCCTGGACAATGAGCAGTTCTTC
CDR3aa: CASSSLLDNEQFF

v_gene: TRBV28
d_gene: TRBD2
len: 16
abundance: -
j_gene: TRBJ2-4
CDR3nt: TGTGCCAGCAGTCCCCGTGCCGGGACTAGCGAGTACATTCAGTACTTC
CDR3aa: CASSPRAGTSEYIQYF

v_gene: TRBV20-1
d_gene: -
len: 13
abundance: -
j_gene: TRBJ2-7
CDR3nt: TGCAGTGCCCCGGGGGCCGATACCTACGAGCAGTACTTC
CDR3aa: CSAPGADTYEQYF

v_gene: TRBV10-2
d_gene: -
len: 13
abundance: few
j_gene: TRBJ2-3
CDR3nt: TGCGCCAGCCGCGCGGCTCCCACAGATACGCAGTATTTT
CDR3aa: CASRAAPTDTQYF

v_gene: TRBV20-1
d_gene: -
len: 12
abundance: few
j_gene: TRBJ2-3
CDR3nt: TGCAGTGCGGAACAGGTTCGGGGTACGCAGTATTTT
CDR3aa: CSAEQVRGTQYF

v_gene: TRBV12-3/TRBV12-4
d_gene: TRBD1
len: 12
abundance: many
j_gene: TRBJ2-1
CDR3nt: TGTGCCAGCAGGGATCCGGGACAGAGCCAGTTCTTC
CDR3aa: CASRDPGQSQFF

v_gene: TRBV2
d_gene: -
len: 13
abundance: few
j_gene: TRBJ1-5
CDR3nt: TGTGCCAGCAGGGATGGCAGCAATCAGCCCCAGCATTTT
CDR3aa: CASRDGSNQPQHF